These T cell receptor beta chains were read from a single sample in a study of Graves' ophthalmopathy and Graves' hyperthyroidism. MiXCR, applied by TCRdb to the multiplex PCR reads, yields one record per CDR3 protein. The sample gives about 400,000 distinct CDR3 sequences, around 19% of which show up once; roughly 1.5% is in the top ten. Sequencing was performed on peripheral blood. The receptors were gathered from a woman aged 18-29 years with Graves' ophthalmopathy. CDR3s include the opening cysteine and the closing phenylalanine or tryptophan. The D gene is left open where the match is weak. Some rows have no size entry. The others give once, few or many, or a class for an expanded clone.

TRBJ2-7 many - TRBV4-1 TGCGCCAGCAGCCCAACTGATCCAGGGCCCGAGCAGTACTTC CASSPTDPGPEQYF
TRBJ2-7 many TRBD1 TRBV5-1 TGCGCCAGCAGCTTCTATCAGGACAGGGGACTCTACGAGCAGTACTTC CASSFYQDRGLYEQYF
TRBJ2-7 many - TRBV7-2 TGTGCCAGCAGCTTGGGGGCGAGCTCCTACGAGCAGTACTTC CASSLGASSYEQYF
TRBJ1-3 once - TRBV20-1 TGCAGTGGGCAGGGAGCTGGAAACACCATATATTTT CSGQGAGNTIYF
TRBJ2-6 - - TRBV12-3/TRBV12-4 TGTGCCAGCCGAGTCGGGGCTGGGGCCAACGTCCTGACTTTC CASRVGAGANVLTF
TRBJ1-1 many - TRBV15 TGTGCCACCGGCGGGGCGCGAACTGAAGCTTTCTTT CATGGARTEAFF
TRBJ1-2 many - TRBV5-5 TGTGCCAGCAGCTTGGGGCCCCAGGCAATTCAGAGCTACACCTTC CASSLGPQAIQSYTF
TRBJ2-7 many - TRBV11-2 TGTGCCAGCAGCTCCCCCGCTATGACAGCCTACGAGCAGTACTTC CASSSPAMTAYEQYF
TRBJ2-7 - TRBD2 TRBV12-3/TRBV12-4 TGTGCCAGCAACGCTCCGGGACTAGGGGTCTACGAGCAGTACTTC CASNAPGLGVYEQYF
TRBJ1-2 many - TRBV12-3/TRBV12-4 TGTGCCAGCAGTTTTGGGCAGAGCTATGGCTACACCTTC CASSFGQSYGYTF
TRBJ2-7 - - TRBV12-3/TRBV12-4 TGTGCCAGCAGTTTATCCAGACTAGTAAGAGAGCAGTACTTC CASSLSRLVREQYF
TRBJ1-1 many - TRBV12-5 TGTGCTAGTGGTTTGGGGGATTTAGGGGATGAAGCTCTCTTT CASGLGDLGDEALF
TRBJ2-7 many TRBD1 TRBV6-5 TGTGCCAGCAGCAAACCAACAGGGGTGCAGTACTTC CASSKPTGVQYF
TRBJ1-1 many - TRBV27 TGTGCCAGCAGTTCGGCTGCGGGCACTGAAGCTTTCTTT CASSSAAGTEAFF
TRBJ1-2 many - TRBV10-1 TGCGCCACCATTGACGAAGAGGACTATGGCTACACCTTC CATIDEEDYGYTF
TRBJ2-2 many TRBD1 TRBV10-3 TGTGCCATCAGTGATTCAGGGGGACAGACCGGGGAGCTGTTTTTT CAISDSGGQTGELFF
TRBJ2-2 - TRBD2 TRBV6-2/TRBV6-3 TGTGCCAGCAGTTACGGGACTACCTACACCGGGGAGCTGTTTTTT CASSYGTTYTGELFF
TRBJ2-7 many TRBD2 TRBV6-2/TRBV6-3 TGTGCCAGCAGTTGGGGGGGGAGCTCCTACGAGCAGTACTTC CASSWGGSSYEQYF
TRBJ1-1 many - TRBV11-2 TGTGCCAGCAGCTTCCGGACACCGAACACTGAAGCTTTCTTT CASSFRTPNTEAFF
TRBJ2-4 many TRBD1 TRBV6-1 TGTGCCAGCAGCCGACAGGGGGCCGGCACCGATAACATTCAGTACTTC CASSRQGAGTDNIQYF
TRBJ2-7 many TRBD2 TRBV28 TGTGCCAGCAGCCCCGGGGGGGCGACTTTGGGGCTCGAGCAGTACTTC CASSPGGATLGLEQYF
TRBJ2-7 many - TRBV6-2/TRBV6-3 TGTGCCAGCAGGCACACAGGGACCTACGAGCAGTACTTC CASRHTGTYEQYF
TRBJ2-2 - TRBD2 TRBV2 TGTGCCAGCAGTCCCAAAGGACTAGCGGGAGGGTTCGGGGAGCTGTTTTTT CASSPKGLAGGFGELFF
TRBJ1-1 - - TRBV13 TGTGCCAGCAGCTTGTTCATGAACACTGAAGCTTTCTTT CASSLFMNTEAFF
TRBJ2-7 many - TRBV20-1 TGCAGTGCTAAGAAACGGACTTACGACTCCTACGAGCAGTACTTC CSAKKRTYDSYEQYF
TRBJ2-5 many - TRBV7-9 TGTGCCAGCAGCTTATTGCAGGAACAAGAGACCCAGTACTTC CASSLLQEQETQYF
TRBJ2-4 - - TRBV18 TGTGCCAGCTCACCGCCAGAAGGTTCGAACATTCAGTACTTC CASSPPEGSNIQYF
TRBJ2-6 many - TRBV13 TGTGCCAGCAGCTTATTGTCAGCGGGTCTAAGCTCTGGGGCCAACGTCCTGACTTTC CASSLLSAGLSSGANVLTF
TRBJ1-6 many - TRBV6-4 TGTGCCAGCAGTGACTCTAAGGGCAAACCCCTCCACTTT CASSDSKGKPLHF
TRBJ2-7 many - TRBV13 TGTGCCAGCAGCTCACCTCAGGGGTTACACGAGCAGTACTTC CASSSPQGLHEQYF
TRBJ1-1 many TRBD1 TRBV12-5 TGTGCTAGTGGTTTGGGCGGGACAGTTAACACTGAAGCTTTCTTT CASGLGGTVNTEAFF
TRBJ1-5 - - TRBV3-1 TGTGCCAGCAGCCAAGCTTTGGGAGGGAATCAGCCCCAGCATTTT CASSQALGGNQPQHF
TRBJ1-1 - - TRBV7-9 TGTGCCAGCAGCTTACGACAAACGAACACTGAAGCTTTCTTT CASSLRQTNTEAFF
TRBJ2-5 many TRBD2 TRBV11-2 TGTGCCAGCAGCCCTCAGTGGGGGGGGGACGAGACCCAGTACTTC CASSPQWGGDETQYF
TRBJ2-7 many - TRBV11-2 TGTGCCAGCAGCTTCGGCCTAGCAGATACCTACGAGCAGTACTTC CASSFGLADTYEQYF
TRBJ2-7 many - TRBV6-1 TGTGCCAGCAGTGAAGCGGCGACAGTCTACGAGCAGTACTTC CASSEAATVYEQYF
TRBJ2-7 many - TRBV28 TGTGCCAGCAGTTTCCTCCTTTCCTACGAGCAGTACTTC CASSFLLSYEQYF
TRBJ2-7 - - TRBV6-2/TRBV6-3 TGTGCCAGCAGACCCTTGGGTGGGGGGTGGGCAACACCGAGATCCTACGAGCAGTACTTC CASRPLGGGWATPRSYEQYF
TRBJ1-2 - - TRBV12-3/TRBV12-4 TGTGCCAGCAGTTTAGCGGGAGGGTTTGGCTACACCTTC CASSLAGGFGYTF
TRBJ1-2 many TRBD1 TRBV28 TGTGCCAGCAGTTTAGGGATGGACAGGACTGCTAACTATGGCTACACCTTC CASSLGMDRTANYGYTF
TRBJ2-7 - - TRBV7-9 TGTGCCAGCAGCAACTACGACAGGTACGAGCAGTACTTC CASSNYDRYEQYF
TRBJ2-7 many - TRBV29-1 TGCAGCGTTGAAGAGGCGGGGAGCTCCTACGAGCAGTACTTC CSVEEAGSSYEQYF
TRBJ2-7 many - TRBV12-3/TRBV12-4 TGTGCCAGCAGTACCGGGACCCTGAAAGCCCCCTACGAGCAGTACTTC CASSTGTLKAPYEQYF
TRBJ2-7 many TRBD1 TRBV28 TGTGCCAGCTCCCTGACAGGGGGCCCTTACGAGCAGTACTTC CASSLTGGPYEQYF
TRBJ2-7 many - TRBV18 TGTGCCAGCAGCCCTGGGACCGCTTACGAGCAGTACTTC CASSPGTAYEQYF
TRBJ1-1 many - TRBV12-3/TRBV12-4 TGTGCCACCAACCAAGATTTGAACACTGAAGCTTTCTTT CATNQDLNTEAFF
TRBJ2-7 many - TRBV7-2 TGTGCCAGCAGCTTCATGACCCTCTACGAGCAGTACTTC CASSFMTLYEQYF
TRBJ2-7 few TRBD2 TRBV20-1 TGCAGTGCTAGAGATCAAAGGTCTAGCGGGAGGAGTAGCTCCGAGCAGTACTTC CSARDQRSSGRSSSEQYF
TRBJ1-3 many - TRBV28 TGTGCCAGCATTCCCGGGACGTACGGAAACACCATATATTTT CASIPGTYGNTIYF
TRBJ1-5 many - TRBV28 TGTGCCAGCAGTCCCTCGGGGCTGGGGCAGCCCCAGCATTTT CASSPSGLGQPQHF
TRBJ2-2 many TRBD1 TRBV6-2/TRBV6-3 TGTGCCAGCAGTTACTCGAGGGACAGGGGGCGCACCGGGGAGCTGTTTTTT CASSYSRDRGRTGELFF
TRBJ2-2 many TRBD2 TRBV10-2 TGCGCCAGCAGTGAGTGGGCTAGCGGGAGCGGGACCGGGGAGCTGTTTTTT CASSEWASGSGTGELFF
TRBJ1-3 many - TRBV11-2 TGTGCCAGCAGCTTAGATCGCGGAAACTCTGGAAACACCATATATTTT CASSLDRGNSGNTIYF
TRBJ2-7 many - TRBV7-9 TGTGCCAGCAGCTTAGGACCCACCCCCTACGAGCAGTACTTC CASSLGPTPYEQYF
TRBJ2-7 many - TRBV6-1 TGTGCCAGCTCTGACTCTAGCGCTCACTCCTACGAGCAGTACTTC CASSDSSAHSYEQYF
TRBJ1-6 many - TRBV6-2/TRBV6-3 TGTGCCAGCAGTTACTCGCGGGGGAGAGATTCACCCCTCCACTTT CASSYSRGRDSPLHF
TRBJ2-2 many TRBD1 TRBV20-1 TGCAGTGCTAGAGATCCAGGGGGACCCGGGGAGCTGTTTTTT CSARDPGGPGELFF
TRBJ1-3 - TRBD1 TRBV12-3/TRBV12-4 TGTGCCAGCAGTCCTCTAGACAGGGCAACCTCTGGAAACACCATATATTTT CASSPLDRATSGNTIYF